The rows below give T cell receptor beta chains drawn from one sample of a study of blood T cell repertoires in COVID-19. Using immunoSEQ multiplex PCR, the repertoire was profiled, and TCRdb retains in-frame clones only, with some absent. Of some 200,000 clones in the sample, around 84% were seen once. Sequencing was done on a sample of peripheral blood. The source of these receptors is a man between 45 and 60 years old with acute or convalescent COVID-19. Both conserved end residues are part of each CDR3. A D gene is named only where the DNA matches it firmly. Expanded clones are given a class, and other clones once, few, many or no size at all.

clone size	V gene	D gene	J gene	CDR3 protein	CDR3 DNA
NA	TRBV6-5	NA	TRBJ1-5	CASMESGVNQPQHF	TGTGCCAGCATGGAGTCAGGGGTCAATCAGCCCCAGCATTTT
once	TRBV27	NA	TRBJ2-1	CASSLYRQGGDEQFF	TGTGCCAGCAGTTTATATCGTCAGGGTGGGGATGAGCAGTTCTTC
NA	TRBV24-1	NA	TRBJ2-1	CATSDSGKEQFF	TGTGCCACCAGTGATTCGGGGAAGGAGCAGTTCTTC
few	TRBV18	TRBD2	TRBJ2-1	CASPQTSSGDGEQFF	TGTGCCAGCCCTCAGACTAGCAGCGGAGACGGTGAGCAGTTCTTC
NA	TRBV6-2/TRBV6-3	TRBD1	TRBJ1-1	CASSYSIRTGVLPNTEAFF	TGTGCCAGCAGTTACTCGATCAGGACAGGGGTCCTCCCGAACACTGAAGCTTTCTTT
NA	TRBV10-1	NA	TRBJ1-1	CASSESGGVEAFF	TGCGCCAGCAGTGAGTCGGGTGGAGTTGAAGCTTTCTTT
NA	TRBV18	TRBD1	TRBJ1-1	CASSPSDRGNTEAFF	TGTGCCAGCTCACCGTCGGACAGGGGGAACACTGAAGCTTTCTTT
once	TRBV25-1	NA	TRBJ2-1	CASRDTRESNEQFF	TGTGCCAGCAGGGACACCAGGGAAAGCAATGAGCAGTTCTTC
NA	TRBV9	NA	TRBJ1-3	CASSTDSGNTIYF	TGTGCCAGCAGTACTGACTCTGGAAACACCATATATTTT
NA	TRBV19	NA	TRBJ1-1	CASSPRGAGYTEAFF	TGTGCCAGTAGTCCCCGAGGGGCGGGGTACACTGAAGCTTTCTTT
NA	TRBV6-5	NA	TRBJ1-6	CASSTQGTANSPLHF	TGTGCCAGCAGTACCCAGGGTACAGCCAATTCACCCCTCCACTTT
NA	TRBV7-8	NA	TRBJ1-2	CASSLAVAPKYGYTF	TGTGCCAGCAGCTTAGCAGTGGCCCCGAAGTATGGCTACACCTTC
NA	TRBV7-2	TRBD1	TRBJ1-2	CASSSSGTVYGYTF	TGTGCCAGCAGCTCGTCCGGGACAGTCTATGGCTACACCTTC
NA	TRBV5-4	NA	TRBJ1-4	CASSRGVNEKLFF	TGTGCCTCATCAAGGGGCGTTAATGAAAAACTGTTTTTT
once	TRBV5-1	NA	TRBJ2-7	CASSPQGSYEQYF	TGCGCCAGCAGCCCGCAGGGATCCTACGAGCAGTACTTC
NA	TRBV10-3	NA	TRBJ1-3	CAARTGGASAGSGNTIYF	TGTGCCGCCCGTACGGGGGGCGCGTCGGCGGGCTCTGGAAACACCATATATTTT
NA	TRBV11-3	TRBD1	TRBJ2-1	CASSLGGTRGQNEQFF	TGTGCCAGCAGCTTAGGGGGGACCAGGGGGCAAAATGAGCAGTTCTTC
NA	TRBV12-3/TRBV12-4	NA	TRBJ1-5	CASSLPYQPQHF	TGTGCCAGCAGTTTACCCTATCAGCCCCAGCATTTT
NA	TRBV6-6	TRBD1	TRBJ2-7	CASSPRDSFSYEQYF	TGTGCCAGCAGCCCCCGGGACAGTTTTTCCTACGAGCAGTACTTC
NA	TRBV6-5	NA	TRBJ1-6	CASSYDYRDNSPLHF	TGTGCCAGCAGTTACGATTACAGGGATAATTCACCCCTCCACTTT
NA	TRBV18	TRBD2	TRBJ2-3	CASSPAAGVADTQYF	TGTGCCAGCTCACCAGCTGCGGGGGTTGCAGATACGCAGTATTTT
NA	TRBV6-5	NA	TRBJ1-4	CASRQTPRSEKLFF	TGTGCCAGCAGGCAGACGCCAAGGAGTGAAAAACTGTTTTTT
NA	TRBV5-1	NA	TRBJ1-3	CASSLQNYVTGNTIYF	TGCGCCAGCAGCTTGCAGAATTACGTGACTGGAAACACCATATATTTT
NA	TRBV2	TRBD1	TRBJ1-4	CASRLDRVDSEKLFF	TGTGCCAGCAGGTTGGACAGGGTCGACAGTGAAAAACTGTTTTTT
once	TRBV7-6	NA	TRBJ2-2	CASSLAGQGGPFSGELFF	TGTGCCAGCAGCTTAGCGGGGCAGGGCGGCCCTTTTAGCGGGGAGCTGTTTTTT
NA	TRBV5-8	NA	TRBJ1-4	CASSLGTSPTNEKLFF	TGTGCCAGCAGCTTAGGGACATCCCCAACTAATGAAAAACTGTTTTTT
NA	TRBV7-9	TRBD1	TRBJ1-2	CASSTGTVGYTF	TGTGCCAGCAGCACCGGGACAGTTGGCTACACCTTC
NA	TRBV27	NA	TRBJ1-5	CASRPGTSNQPQHF	TGTGCCAGCAGGCCGGGAACTAGCAATCAGCCCCAGCATTTT
NA	TRBV12-3/TRBV12-4	NA	TRBJ1-2	CASSYRELAGYTF	TGTGCCAGCAGTTACAGGGAGCTCGCTGGCTACACCTTC
NA	TRBV30	TRBD1	TRBJ2-7	CAWSAQGFEQYF	TGTGCCTGGAGTGCACAGGGGTTCGAGCAGTACTTC
NA	TRBV5-1	TRBD2	TRBJ2-2	CASSLIAGVAGELFF	TGCGCCAGCAGCTTGATAGCGGGGGTAGCCGGGGAGCTGTTTTTT
NA	TRBV11-2	TRBD1	TRBJ2-7	CASSYPGQGTYEQYF	TGTGCCAGCAGCTACCCGGGACAGGGGACCTACGAGCAGTACTTC
NA	TRBV6-5	NA	TRBJ1-5	CASSHSGGNQPQHF	TGTGCCAGCAGTCACAGCGGCGGCAATCAGCCCCAGCATTTT
NA	TRBV6-5	NA	TRBJ1-2	CASLQTRGRMGYTF	TGTGCCAGCCTTCAAACGCGGGGGCGCATGGGCTACACCTTC
NA	TRBV2	TRBD1	TRBJ1-4	CASSVQGTLNEKLFF	TGTGCCAGCAGTGTACAGGGGACCCTGAACGAAAAACTGTTTTTT
NA	TRBV5-4	NA	TRBJ2-3	CASSLGTGRTDTQYF	TGTGCCAGCAGTTTGGGAACAGGGCGCACAGATACGCAGTATTTT
NA	TRBV4-1	NA	TRBJ1-5	CASSHRVGNQPQHF	TGCGCCAGCAGCCACAGGGTTGGCAATCAGCCCCAGCATTTT
few	TRBV5-6	TRBD1	TRBJ2-7	CASRLKQGPLIYEQYF	TGTGCCAGCAGATTAAAACAGGGGCCGCTTATCTACGAGCAGTACTTC
NA	TRBV5-6	NA	TRBJ2-1	CASSPREVNEQFF	TGTGCCAGCAGCCCTCGAGAAGTTAATGAGCAGTTCTTC
NA	TRBV7-2	NA	TRBJ1-1	CASSLVRGEAFF	TGTGCCAGCAGCCTTGTCAGGGGAGAAGCTTTCTTT
few	TRBV6-5	NA	TRBJ2-7	CASRNSPYEQYF	TGTGCCAGCAGAAATAGCCCCTACGAGCAGTACTTC
NA	TRBV7-9	TRBD1	TRBJ2-1	CASSLTGAHNEQFF	TGTGCCAGCAGCTTGACAGGGGCCCACAATGAGCAGTTCTTC
NA	TRBV7-2	NA	TRBJ1-2	CASSFGQPNTYGYTF	TGTGCCAGCAGCTTTGGACAGCCGAACACCTATGGCTACACCTTC
NA	TRBV10-2	TRBD1	TRBJ1-1	CASTTTGGTEAFF	TGCGCCAGCACCACGACAGGGGGCACTGAAGCTTTCTTT
NA	TRBV5-1	NA	TRBJ2-7	CASSPTGNEQYF	TGCGCCAGCAGCCCCACAGGGAACGAGCAGTACTTC
NA	TRBV18	TRBD1	TRBJ2-7	CASSPLPGQGMYEQYF	TGTGCCAGCTCACCACTACCTGGACAGGGGATGTACGAGCAGTACTTC